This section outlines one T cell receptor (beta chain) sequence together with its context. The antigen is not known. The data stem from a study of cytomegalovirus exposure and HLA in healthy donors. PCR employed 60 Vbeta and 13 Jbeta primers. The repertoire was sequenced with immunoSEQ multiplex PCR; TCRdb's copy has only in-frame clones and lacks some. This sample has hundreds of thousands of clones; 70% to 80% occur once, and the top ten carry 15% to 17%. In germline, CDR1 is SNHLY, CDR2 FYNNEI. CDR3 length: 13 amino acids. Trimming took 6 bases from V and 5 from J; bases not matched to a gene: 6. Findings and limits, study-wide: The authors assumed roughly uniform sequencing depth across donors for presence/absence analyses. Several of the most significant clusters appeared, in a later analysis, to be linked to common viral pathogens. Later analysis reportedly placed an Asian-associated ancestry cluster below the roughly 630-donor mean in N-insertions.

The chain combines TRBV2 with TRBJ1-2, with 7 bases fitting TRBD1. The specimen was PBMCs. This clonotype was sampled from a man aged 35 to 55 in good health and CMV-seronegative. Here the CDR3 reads CASSSDREYGYTF. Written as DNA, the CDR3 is TGTGCCAGCAGCTCTGACAGGGAATATGGCTACACCTTC.